The clone carrying this T cell receptor beta chain was recorded only once. These data originate in a study of long-term antiretroviral therapy in people with HIV. Everyone in the study who had HIV was treated in the United States. The authors ran the immunoSEQ assay, v3.0, at survey level. TCRdb's table, derived via immunoSEQ multiplex PCR, lists solely in-frame clones and lacks some. The table includes 20,000 or so clones, roughly 87% detected once. V lost 5 bases and J lost 3, with 11 bases in between. The CDR3 extends over 14 amino acids. Germline V lookup: CDR1 SGHNT, CDR2 YENEEA. The V call is TRBV11-3, the J call TRBJ2-1; D gene unclear. The sequences come from unsorted PBMCs, collected 1.8 years before starting antiretroviral therapy. The TCR originated in a man aged 45 to 65 with HIV. The CDR3 here is CASSHSPDYNEQFF. Here the CDR3 DNA reads TGTGCCAGCAGCCATAGTCCTGACTACAATGAGCAGTTCTTC.